Presented here are 29 T cell receptor beta chains from one specimen sequenced in a study of human T cells and chemical hapten exposure. In TCRdb, the RACE reads were re-called with MiXCR into one record per CDR3 protein. The repertoire consists of about 290,000 distinct CDR3 sequences, with approximately 8% occurring once and the leading ten covering 0.9% to 1.5%. The time point was: pre-sensitization, week 0. Sample treatment: therapeutic diphenylcyclopropenone sensitization with weekly scalp DPC. The starting material was whole blood, obtained in connection with sensitization to the hapten diphenylcyclopropenone (DPC). The origin of the receptors is a young man with alopecia areata. Some clones in this sample may be carry-over from other donors' samples.

The genes are TRBV9 and TRBJ2-7; 10 nucleotides align to TRBD1. CDR3 size: 15 residues. After removal of 3 bases from V and 3 bases from J, the junction contained 6 bases not matched to a gene. The germline gives CDR1 SGDLS, CDR2 YYNGEE. The CDR3 is CASSARQGAYYEQYF. The CDR3 DNA reads TGTGCCAGCAGCGCAAGACAGGGGGCGTACTACGAGCAGTACTTC.

This clonotype has a count of ten or more. This chain uses TRBV7-6 with TRBJ2-6, with D unclear. CDR3 length equals 16 residues. Trimming shortened V by 1 base and J by 0 bases, and 7 bases separated the two germline ends. Germline assignment: CDR1 SGHVS and CDR2 FNYEAQ. The CDR3 DNA reads TGTGCCAGCAGCTTAGAAGGGCCCTCTGGGGCCAACGTCCTGACTTTC. This gives the protein CASSLEGPSGANVLTF.

This clonotype was counted ten times or more. The rearrangement joins TRBV18 to TRBJ1-3; D perhaps matches TRBD1 (6 bases). Trimming left V 3 bases short and J 0 bases short, with 12 bases between. This CDR3 has 16 residues. The germline gives CDR1 KGHSH, CDR2 LQKENI. CDR3 in amino acids: CASSPMDSPSGNTIYF. Written as DNA, the CDR3 is TGTGCCAGCTCACCTATGGACAGCCCCTCTGGAAACACCATATATTTT.

The chain uses TRBV12-3 or TRBV12-4 and TRBJ1-5, with D possibly matching TRBD1 (6 bases). The V gene lost 7 bases and the J gene lost 4 bases, with 14 bases spanning the gap. The CDR3 has 14 residues. The CDR3 sequence is CASTKTGTNQPQHF. CDR3 sequence (DNA): TGTGCCAGCACTAAAACAGGGACAAATCAGCCCCAGCATTTT.

The chain has TRBV20-1 and TRBJ1-1; perhaps TRBD1 as D (5 bases). CDR3 length: 13 amino acids. Germline V gene sequence: CDR1 DFQATT, CDR2 SNEGSKA (reference sequence). V was clipped by 3 bases and J by 0 bases, with 8 bases between them. CDR3 sequence (DNA): TGCAGTGCTAGCGGGACTTTGAACACTGAAGCTTTCTTT. Translated: CSASGTLNTEAFF.

CDR3 sequence reads: CASSYRDYYGYTF. The CDR3 bases are TGTGCCAGCAGTTACAGAGATTACTATGGCTACACCTTC. This chain uses TRBV6-2 or TRBV6-3 with TRBJ1-2; no reliable D call. Germline assignment: CDR1 MNHEY and CDR2 SVGEGT. Trimming removed 2 bases from V and 3 bases from J, with 7 bases in between. This CDR3 comprises 13 residues.

This clonotype has only a few counts. For the CDR3, the DNA is TGTGCCAGCGGGTACGAGCAGTACTTC. Translation gives CASGYEQYF. This chain uses TRBV6-2 or TRBV6-3 with TRBJ2-7; no reliable D call. Trimming removed 8 bases from V and 4 bases from J, with 3 bases in between. The CDR3 runs 9 residues. CDR1 MNHEY and CDR2 SVGEGT come from the germline V gene.

The chain links TRBV7-2 to TRBJ2-3, with D perhaps matching TRBD2 (6 bases). The CDR3 has 16 amino acids. The V gene lost 1 base and the J gene lost 0 bases, with 11 bases spanning the gap. Germline CDR1 SGHTA, CDR2 FQGNSA. The CDR3 reads CASSLGRGPSTDTQYF. Written as DNA, the CDR3 is TGTGCCAGCAGCTTAGGGCGGGGCCCTAGCACAGATACGCAGTATTTT.

This clonotype was seen ten or more times. This chain uses TRBV2 with TRBJ1-2, with D possibly TRBD1 on 5 matching bases. CDR1 and CDR2 (germline): SNHLY, FYNNEI. This CDR3 has 17 residues. The V and J ends lost 5 bases and 0 bases respectively, with 19 bases between them. The CDR3 reads CASSRRQGDRPNYGYTF. DNA for the CDR3: TGTGCCAGCAGTCGTCGCCAGGGCGATCGTCCTAACTATGGCTACACCTTC.

The J gene is TRBJ2-1, the V gene TRBV11-2, with 9 bases that match TRBD2. CDR1 and CDR2 (germline): SGHAT, FQNNGV. The CDR3 extends over 16 amino acids. J was trimmed by 1 base and V by 7 bases; bases with no gene match: 8. The CDR3 DNA sequence: TGTGCCAGCACATTCGATAGCGGGGGATCCTACAATGAGCAGTTCTTC. This encodes CASTFDSGGSYNEQFF. The variable domain in full, completed from reference TRBV11-2 and TRBJ2-1, reads EAGVAQSPRYKIIEKRQSVAFWCNPISGHATLYWYQQILGQGPKLLIQFQNNGVVDDSQLPKDRFSAERLKGVDSTLKIQPAKLEDSAVYLCASTFDSGGSYNEQFFGPGTRLTVL.

This clonotype has only a few counts. V is TRBV20-1 and J is TRBJ2-3; D call uncertain. V lost 6 bases to trimming and J lost 3 bases, with 13 bases between them. From germline, CDR1 is DFQATT and CDR2 SNEGSKA (reference sequence). This CDR3 region has 13 residues. In nucleotides, the CDR3 is TGCAGTGCACGAGCCTCCGGGACAGATACGCAGTATTTT. It codes for CSARASGTDTQYF.

This clonotype was found a few times. The V and J genes are TRBV20-1 and TRBJ1-2; 8 bases are shared with TRBD1. The length of the CDR3 is 16 residues. V lost 0 bases and J lost 3; bases outside the gene matches: 9. Germline CDR1 and CDR2: DFQATT and SNEGSKA (reference sequence). The CDR3 bases are TGCAGTGCTAGAGATCTGAAACAGGGGGACGACTATGGCTACACCTTC. Protein sequence: CSARDLKQGDDYGYTF.

This clonotype appeared a few times. The V and J genes are TRBV6-5 and TRBJ1-2; D remains ambiguous. The CDR3 length is 13 residues. The germline gives CDR1 MNHEY, CDR2 SVGAGI. Trimming cost V 0 bases and J 8 bases, with 10 bases left between them. CDR3 protein: CASSYSKRWGYTF. DNA of the CDR3: TGTGCCAGCAGTTACTCGAAACGATGGGGCTACACCTTC.

This chain links TRBV4-1 with TRBJ1-3, with D uncertain. Germline values: CDR1 MGHRA, CDR2 YSYEKL. The CDR3 sequence is 17 residues long. V was clipped by 1 base and J by 2 bases, with 15 bases between them. This CDR3 reads CASSQGDGRLPGNTIYF. The CDR3 DNA reads TGCGCCAGCAGCCAAGGTGACGGACGGCTTCCTGGAAACACCATATATTTT.

This clonotype was seen only a few times. The chain recombines TRBV7-2 with TRBJ2-3; TRBD2 aligns across 11 bases. This CDR3 contains 15 residues. Unmatched junction bases numbered 7, after V lost 5 bases and J lost 6 bases. Germline CDR1 reads SGHTA; CDR2 reads FQGNSA. CDR3 amino acids: CASSVTSGGDDTQYF. CDR3 bases: TGTGCCAGCAGCGTCACTAGCGGGGGTGATGATACGCAGTATTTT. Combining the CDR3 with reference TRBV7-2 and TRBJ2-3 gives the whole variable domain GAGVSQSPSNKVTEKGKDVELRCDPISGHTALYWYRQSLGQGLEFLIYFQGNSAPDKSGLPSDRFSAERTGGSVSTLTIQRTQQEDSAVYLCASSVTSGGDDTQYFGPGTRLTVL.

This chain links TRBV5-1 with TRBJ2-3; maybe TRBD2 (5 bases). Germline values: CDR1 SGHRS, CDR2 YFSETQ. V was trimmed by 3 bases and J by 6 bases, leaving 17 bases between them. CDR3 length: 15 residues. This chain's CDR3 is CASSSQPRGSDTQYF. The CDR3 nucleotides read TGCGCCAGCAGCTCCCAACCCCGAGGGTCCGATACGCAGTATTTT.

This rearrangement joins TRBV5-1 to TRBJ2-7, with 10 positions matching TRBD1. This CDR3 spans 16 amino acids. V trimming: 1 base; J trimming: 2 bases; junction bases outside the gene matches: 6. Looked up from germline, CDR1 is SGHRS and CDR2 is YFSETQ. In nucleotides, the CDR3 is TGCGCCAGCAGCTTGTCGTGGGACAGGGGAACCTACGAGCAGTACTTC. It codes for CASSLSWDRGTYEQYF.

This clonotype appeared a few times. The rearrangement joins TRBV29-1 to TRBJ2-2; D gene ambiguous. The CDR3 loop spans 13 amino acids. V gave up 6 bases and J gave up 0 bases, with 8 bases separating them. CDR1 SQVTM and CDR2 ANQGSEA come from the germline V gene. CDR3 nucleotide sequence: TGCAGCGTGAAGGACCCGAACACCGGGGAGCTGTTTTTT. It specifies CSVKDPNTGELFF.

The chain joins TRBV29-1 to TRBJ2-7; D tentatively fits TRBD1 or TRBD2 (5 bases each). Germline V CDR1 and CDR2: SQVTM, ANQGSEA. Trimming took 6 bases from V and 4 from J, leaving 10 bases between them. This CDR3 spans 11 amino acids. The CDR3 loop reads CSVRENYEQYF. CDR3 in DNA: TGCAGCGTCAGGGAGAATTACGAGCAGTACTTC.

This clonotype was seen ten or more times. CDR3 residues: CASSLTGYNEQFF. The CDR3 nucleotides read TGTGCCAGCAGTTTAACAGGCTACAATGAGCAGTTCTTC. V usage is TRBV27 and J usage is TRBJ2-1; tentative D call: TRBD1 (5 bases). In germline, CDR1 is MNHEY, CDR2 SMNVEV (reference sequence). The V gene lost 2 bases and the J gene lost 3 bases, with 5 bases spanning the gap. The CDR3 sequence is 13 residues long.

This clonotype was recorded a few times. CDR3 sequence (DNA): TGCAGTGCTAGAGATCTGTGGGAGGGGCAAGAGACCCAGTACTTC. This encodes CSARDLWEGQETQYF. The chain couples TRBV20-1 to TRBJ2-5, with 7 bases that match TRBD2. Trimming removed 0 bases from V and 2 bases from J; junction bases left unmatched: 6. From germline, CDR1 is DFQATT and CDR2 SNEGSKA (reference sequence). The CDR3 runs 15 residues.

This clonotype was seen ten or more times. The genes are TRBV25-1 and TRBJ2-6; D gene unclear. The germline V and J ends were trimmed by 3 bases and 0 bases, with 9 bases remaining between them. The CDR3 has 16 residues. Germline V gene lookup returns CDR1 MGHDK and CDR2 SYGVNS. CDR3 sequence reads: CASSEGWSSGANVLTF. Written as DNA, the CDR3 is TGTGCCAGCAGTGAGGGCTGGTCCTCTGGGGCCAACGTCCTGACTTTC.

The chain carries TRBV5-6 and TRBJ2-5; the match to TRBD2 covers 8 bases. This CDR3 spans 13 amino acids. Germline-derived CDR1 and CDR2 are SGHDT and YYEEEE. The ends lost 4 bases at V and 3 bases at J; junction bases unmatched: 2. CDR3 sequence reads: CASSTGLEETQYF. DNA for the CDR3: TGTGCCAGCAGCACGGGACTAGAAGAGACCCAGTACTTC.

The V gene is TRBV6-2 or TRBV6-3, the J gene TRBJ1-5; no clear D gene. In germline, CDR1 is MNHEY, CDR2 SVGEGT. V was pared by 0 bases and J by 5 bases, with 17 bases between. CDR3 size: 17 residues. The CDR3 spells CASSYSTSGRRYQPQHF. The CDR3 region has the DNA TGTGCCAGCAGTTACTCTACCTCGGGCAGGCGTTATCAGCCCCAGCATTTT.

In its sample, this clonotype was seen a few times. The rearrangement joins TRBV6-2 or TRBV6-3 to TRBJ2-5, with TRBD2 identical over 8 bases. After removal of 2 bases from V and 3 bases from J, the junction contained 5 bases not matched to a gene. The CDR3 is 15 amino acids. Germline values: CDR1 MNHEY, CDR2 SVGEGT. The CDR3 nucleotides are TGTGCCAGCAGTTACGTTGCGGGGGGCAAAGAGACCCAGTACTTC. This translates into CASSYVAGGKETQYF.

The rearrangement joins TRBV7-2 to TRBJ1-3; maybe TRBD1 (6 bases). With 5 bases removed from V and 4 bases from J, the gap between germline ends came to 12 bases. Germline V gene lookup returns CDR1 SGHTA and CDR2 FQGNSA. CDR3 length equals 14 residues. CDR3 sequence reads: CASSPTGPGNTIYF. The DNA for the CDR3 is TGTGCCAGCAGCCCAACAGGGCCCGGAAACACCATATATTTT.

Ten or more counts support this clonotype. The chain is built from TRBV7-9 and TRBJ2-4; D is perhaps TRBD1 (6 bases). Germline V lookup: CDR1 SEHNR, CDR2 FQNEAQ (reference sequence). The V gene lost 5 bases and the J gene lost 4 bases, with 18 bases spanning the gap. The CDR3 is 16 residues long. CDR3 coding DNA: TGTGCCAGCAGCCCTAGGTGGCAGGGGATAAAAAACATTCAGTACTTC. Translation: CASSPRWQGIKNIQYF.

Worth noting for this clonotype: An end of the junction does not agree with germline; a read error may underlie this. The CDR3 sequence: CASSYSSGVNQPQHF. The DNA of the CDR3 is TGTGCCAGCAGCTACTCCAGTGGGGTCAATCAGCCCCAGCATTTT. J is TRBJ1-5 and V is TRBV6-6; D gene unclear. This CDR3 has 15 amino acids. The germline V gene encodes CDR1 MNHNY and CDR2 SVGAGI (reference sequence).

A few counts support this clonotype. The rearrangement uses TRBV20-1 and TRBJ1-1; 8 positions match TRBD1. CDR3 length: 16 amino acids. CDR1 is DFQATT and CDR2 is SNEGSKA in the germline V gene (reference sequence). The J segment lost 4 bases and the V segment lost 1 base, leaving 11 bases of the junction unmatched. As DNA, the CDR3 is TGCAGTGCTAGAGGGCCGAATCAGGGGGCGTTCACTGAAGCTTTCTTT. Protein sequence: CSARGPNQGAFTEAFF.